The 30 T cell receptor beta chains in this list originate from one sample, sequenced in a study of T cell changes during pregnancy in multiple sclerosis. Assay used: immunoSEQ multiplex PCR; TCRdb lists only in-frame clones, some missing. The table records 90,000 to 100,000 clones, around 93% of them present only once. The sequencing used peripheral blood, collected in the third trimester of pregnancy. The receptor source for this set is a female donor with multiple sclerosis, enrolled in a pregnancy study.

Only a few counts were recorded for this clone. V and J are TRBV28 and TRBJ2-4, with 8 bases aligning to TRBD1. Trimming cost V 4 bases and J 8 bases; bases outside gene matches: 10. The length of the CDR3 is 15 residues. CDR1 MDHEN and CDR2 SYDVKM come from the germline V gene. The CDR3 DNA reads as TGTGCCAGCAGTTACCCAGGGGGCAACGCAGACATTCAGTACTTC. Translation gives CASSYPGGNADIQYF.

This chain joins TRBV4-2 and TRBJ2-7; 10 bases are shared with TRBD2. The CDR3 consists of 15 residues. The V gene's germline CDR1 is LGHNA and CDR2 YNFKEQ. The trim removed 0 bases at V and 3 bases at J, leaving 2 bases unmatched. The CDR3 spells CASSQDASGSYEQYF. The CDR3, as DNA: TGTGCCAGCAGCCAAGACGCTAGCGGGAGCTACGAGCAGTACTTC.

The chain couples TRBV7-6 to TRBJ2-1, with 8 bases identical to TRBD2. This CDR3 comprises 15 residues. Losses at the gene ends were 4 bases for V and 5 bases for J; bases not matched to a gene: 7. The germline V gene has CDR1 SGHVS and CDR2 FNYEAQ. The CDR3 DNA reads TGTGCCAGCAGCTATGAGCGGGAGAACCACAATGAGCAGTTCTTC. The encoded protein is CASSYERENHNEQFF.

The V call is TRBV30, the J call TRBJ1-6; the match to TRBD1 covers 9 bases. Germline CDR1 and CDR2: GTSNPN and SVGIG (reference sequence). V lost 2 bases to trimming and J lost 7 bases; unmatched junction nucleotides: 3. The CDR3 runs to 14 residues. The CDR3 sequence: CAWSPGQGNSPLHF. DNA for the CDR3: TGTGCCTGGAGTCCCGGACAGGGGAATTCACCCCTCCACTTT.

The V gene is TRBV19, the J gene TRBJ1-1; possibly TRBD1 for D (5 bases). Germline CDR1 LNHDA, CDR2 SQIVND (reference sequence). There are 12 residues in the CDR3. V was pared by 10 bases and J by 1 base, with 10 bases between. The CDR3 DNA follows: TGTGCCACCTCCAGGGAGAACACTGAAGCTTTCTTT. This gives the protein CATSRENTEAFF.

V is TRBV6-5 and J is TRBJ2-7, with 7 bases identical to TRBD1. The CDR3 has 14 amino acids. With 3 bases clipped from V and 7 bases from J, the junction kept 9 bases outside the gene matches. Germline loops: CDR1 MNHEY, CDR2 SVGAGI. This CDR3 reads CASSYGQAFGEQYF. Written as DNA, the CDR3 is TGTGCCAGCAGTTATGGACAGGCTTTTGGGGAGCAGTACTTC.

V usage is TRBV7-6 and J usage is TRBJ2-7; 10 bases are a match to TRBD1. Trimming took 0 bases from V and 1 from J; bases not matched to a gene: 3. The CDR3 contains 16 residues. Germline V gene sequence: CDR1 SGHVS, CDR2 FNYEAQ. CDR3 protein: CASSLASGQGSYEQYF. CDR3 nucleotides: TGTGCCAGCAGCTTAGCCTCGGGACAGGGGTCCTACGAGCAGTACTTC.

DNA for the CDR3: TGTGCCAGCGGGAACTCGGGGTACCAAGAGACCCAGTACTTC. Translating gives CASGNSGYQETQYF. The rearrangement links TRBV2 to TRBJ2-5; D is perhaps TRBD2 (5 bases). In germline, CDR1 is SNHLY, CDR2 FYNNEI. Deletions cut 8 bases from V and 0 bases from J, with 13 bases between. This CDR3 spans 14 amino acids.

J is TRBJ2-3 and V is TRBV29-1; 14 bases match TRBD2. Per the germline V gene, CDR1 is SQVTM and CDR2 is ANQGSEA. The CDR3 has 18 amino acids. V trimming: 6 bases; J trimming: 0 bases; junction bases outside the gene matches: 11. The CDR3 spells CSVTTSGRARFSTDTQYF. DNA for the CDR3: TGCAGCGTAACGACTAGCGGGAGGGCCCGTTTTAGCACAGATACGCAGTATTTT.

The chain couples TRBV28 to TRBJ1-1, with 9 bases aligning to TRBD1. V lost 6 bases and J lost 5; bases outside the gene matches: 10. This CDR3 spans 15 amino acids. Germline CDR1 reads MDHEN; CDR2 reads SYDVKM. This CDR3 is CASSPSTGGRTEAFF. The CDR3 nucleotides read TGTGCCAGCAGCCCCTCGACAGGGGGGAGGACTGAAGCTTTCTTT.

Here the CDR3 reads CASSPLSGRADNEQFF. The DNA for the CDR3 is TGTGCCAGCTCACCCTTAAGCGGGAGGGCCGACAATGAGCAGTTCTTC. The chain links TRBV18 to TRBJ2-1, with 10 bases fitting TRBD2. Germline V gene lookup returns CDR1 KGHSH and CDR2 LQKENI. V dropped 3 bases and J dropped 5; count of bases not matched to a gene: 7. This CDR3 contains 16 residues.

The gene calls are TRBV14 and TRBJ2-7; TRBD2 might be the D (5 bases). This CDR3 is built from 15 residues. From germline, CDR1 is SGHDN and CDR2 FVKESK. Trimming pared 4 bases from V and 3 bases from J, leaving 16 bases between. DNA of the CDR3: TGTGCCAGCAGCCCCCTAGGAGGAGGCTACTACGAGCAGTACTTC. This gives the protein CASSPLGGGYYEQYF.

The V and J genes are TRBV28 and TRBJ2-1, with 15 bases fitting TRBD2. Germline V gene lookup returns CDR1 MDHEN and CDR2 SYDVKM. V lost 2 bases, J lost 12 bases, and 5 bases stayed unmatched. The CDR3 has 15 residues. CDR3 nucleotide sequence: TGTGCCAGCAGTTTAACGGGACTAGCGGGAGGCGTGCAGTTCTTC. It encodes CASSLTGLAGGVQFF.

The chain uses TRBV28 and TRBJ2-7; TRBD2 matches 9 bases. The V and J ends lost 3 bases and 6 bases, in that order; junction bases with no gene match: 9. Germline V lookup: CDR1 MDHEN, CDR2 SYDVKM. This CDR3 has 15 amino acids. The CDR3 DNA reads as TGTGCCAGCAGTTTGAAGGGGGGCGGGAGGGCCGAGCAGTACTTC. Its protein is CASSLKGGGRAEQYF.

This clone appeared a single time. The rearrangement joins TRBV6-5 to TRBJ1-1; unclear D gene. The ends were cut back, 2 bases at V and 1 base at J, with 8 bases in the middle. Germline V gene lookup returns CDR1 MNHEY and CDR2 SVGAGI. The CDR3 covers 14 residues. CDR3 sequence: CASSYSASNTEAFF. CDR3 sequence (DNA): TGTGCCAGCAGTTACAGCGCTTCGAACACTGAAGCTTTCTTT.

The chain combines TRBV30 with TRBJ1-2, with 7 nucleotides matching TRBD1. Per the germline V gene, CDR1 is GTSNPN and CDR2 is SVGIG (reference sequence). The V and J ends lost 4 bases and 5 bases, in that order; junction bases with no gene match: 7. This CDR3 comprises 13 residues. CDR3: CAWTTGQNYGYTF. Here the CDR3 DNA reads TGTGCCTGGACTACGGGACAGAATTATGGCTACACCTTC.

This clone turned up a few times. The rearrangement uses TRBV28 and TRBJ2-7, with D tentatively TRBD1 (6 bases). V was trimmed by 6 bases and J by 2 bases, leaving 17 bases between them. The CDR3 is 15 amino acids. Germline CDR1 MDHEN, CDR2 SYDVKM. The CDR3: CASRASGTPTYEQYF. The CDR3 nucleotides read TGTGCCAGCAGGGCCTCGGGGACACCCACCTACGAGCAGTACTTC.

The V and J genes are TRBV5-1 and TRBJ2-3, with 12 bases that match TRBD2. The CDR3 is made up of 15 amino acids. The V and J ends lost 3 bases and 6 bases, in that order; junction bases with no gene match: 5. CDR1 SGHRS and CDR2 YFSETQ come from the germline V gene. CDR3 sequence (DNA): TGCGCCAGCAGCTACCTAGCGGGAGGGCCCGATACGCAGTATTTT. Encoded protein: CASSYLAGGPDTQYF.

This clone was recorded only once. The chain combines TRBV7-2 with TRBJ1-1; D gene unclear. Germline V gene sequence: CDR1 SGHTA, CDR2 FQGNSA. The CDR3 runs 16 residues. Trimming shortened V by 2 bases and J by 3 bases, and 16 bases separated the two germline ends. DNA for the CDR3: TGTGCCAGCAGCTTAACTGGACTTCAGAAAGACACTGAAGCTTTCTTT. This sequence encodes CASSLTGLQKDTEAFF.

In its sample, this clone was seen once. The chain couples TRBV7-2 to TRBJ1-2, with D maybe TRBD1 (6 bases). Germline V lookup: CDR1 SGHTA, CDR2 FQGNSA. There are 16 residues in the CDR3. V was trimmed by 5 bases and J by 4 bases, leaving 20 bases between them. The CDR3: CASSLQGIHASYGYTF. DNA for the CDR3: TGTGCCAGCAGCCTACAGGGAATTCACGCCTCCTATGGCTACACCTTC.

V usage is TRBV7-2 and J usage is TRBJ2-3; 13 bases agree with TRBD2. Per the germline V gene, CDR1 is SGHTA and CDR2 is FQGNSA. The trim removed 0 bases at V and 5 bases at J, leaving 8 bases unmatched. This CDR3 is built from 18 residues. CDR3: CASSLAVTSGRRKDTQYF. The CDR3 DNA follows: TGTGCCAGCAGCTTAGCGGTGACTAGCGGGAGGAGGAAAGATACGCAGTATTTT.

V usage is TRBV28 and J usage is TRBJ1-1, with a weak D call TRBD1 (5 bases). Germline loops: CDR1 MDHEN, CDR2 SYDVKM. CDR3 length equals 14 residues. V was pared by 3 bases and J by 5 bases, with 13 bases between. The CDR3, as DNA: TGTGCCAGCAGTTTCCCTGGGACTAGGACTGAAGCTTTCTTT. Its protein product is CASSFPGTRTEAFF.

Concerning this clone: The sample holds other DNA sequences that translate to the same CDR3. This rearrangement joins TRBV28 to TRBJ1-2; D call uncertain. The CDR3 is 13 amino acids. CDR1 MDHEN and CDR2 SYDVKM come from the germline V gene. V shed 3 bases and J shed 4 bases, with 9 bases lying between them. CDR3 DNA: TGTGCCAGCAGTTTTAGTCGGGGCTATGGCTACACCTTC. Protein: CASSFSRGYGYTF.

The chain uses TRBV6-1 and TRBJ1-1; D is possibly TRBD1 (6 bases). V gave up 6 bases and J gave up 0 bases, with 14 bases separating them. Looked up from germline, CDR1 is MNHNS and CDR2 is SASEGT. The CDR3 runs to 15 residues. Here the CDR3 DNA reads TGTGCCAGCAGAACACAGGGCACAATGAACACTGAAGCTTTCTTT. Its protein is CASRTQGTMNTEAFF.

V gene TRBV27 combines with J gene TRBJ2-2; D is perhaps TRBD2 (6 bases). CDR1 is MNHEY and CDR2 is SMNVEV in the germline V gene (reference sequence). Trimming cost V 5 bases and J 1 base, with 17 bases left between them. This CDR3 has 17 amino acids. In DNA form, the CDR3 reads TGTGCCAGCAGTGAGCCTAGCGTACCTCTGAACACCGGGGAGCTGTTTTTT. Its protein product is CASSEPSVPLNTGELFF.

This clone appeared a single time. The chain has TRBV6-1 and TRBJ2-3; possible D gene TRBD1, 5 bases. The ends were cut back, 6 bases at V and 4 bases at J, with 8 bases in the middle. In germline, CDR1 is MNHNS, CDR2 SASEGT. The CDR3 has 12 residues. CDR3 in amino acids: CASSPTADTQYF. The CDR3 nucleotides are TGTGCCAGCAGCCCGACAGCAGATACGCAGTATTTT.

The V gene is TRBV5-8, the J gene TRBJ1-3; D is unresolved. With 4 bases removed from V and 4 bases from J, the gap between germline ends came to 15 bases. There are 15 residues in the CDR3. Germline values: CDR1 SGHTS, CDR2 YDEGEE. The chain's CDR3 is CASSRTHGGGNTIYF. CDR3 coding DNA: TGTGCCAGCAGCCGGACCCACGGAGGAGGAAACACCATATATTTT.

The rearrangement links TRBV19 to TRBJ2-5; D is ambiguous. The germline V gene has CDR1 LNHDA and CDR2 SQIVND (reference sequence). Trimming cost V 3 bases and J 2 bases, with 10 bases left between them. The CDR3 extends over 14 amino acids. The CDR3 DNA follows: TGTGCCAGTAGTATTGGATCGGGTCAAGAGACCCAGTACTTC. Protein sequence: CASSIGSGQETQYF.

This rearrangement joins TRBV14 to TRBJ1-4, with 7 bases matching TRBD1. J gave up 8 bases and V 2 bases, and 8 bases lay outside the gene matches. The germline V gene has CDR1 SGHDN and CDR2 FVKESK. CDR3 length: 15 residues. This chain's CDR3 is CASSQTTGSGEKLFF. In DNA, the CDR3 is TGTGCCAGCAGCCAAACGACAGGGTCGGGGGAAAAACTGTTTTTT. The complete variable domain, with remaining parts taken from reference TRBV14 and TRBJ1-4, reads EAGVTQFPSHSVIEKGQTVTLRCDPISGHDNLYWYRRVMGKEIKFLLHFVKESKQDESGMPNNRFLAERTGGTYSTLKVQPAELEDSGVYFCASSQTTGSGEKLFFGSGTQLSVL.

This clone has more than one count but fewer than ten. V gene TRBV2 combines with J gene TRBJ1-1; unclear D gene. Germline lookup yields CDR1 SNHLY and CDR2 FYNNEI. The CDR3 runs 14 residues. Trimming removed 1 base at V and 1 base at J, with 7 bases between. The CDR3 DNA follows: TGTGCCAGCAGTGAAGGACAACCGAACACTGAAGCTTTCTTT. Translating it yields CASSEGQPNTEAFF.